The clone carrying this T cell receptor beta chain was seen a single time. Its target is not known. The record originates from a study of OX40 agonist ivuxolimab in advanced cancers. For the study at large: The patients got ivuxolimab, which is an agonistic anti-OX40 (CD134) antibody. Study-wide results and limits: Patients who responded partially at 0.1-3.0 mg/kg showed clonal expansion ranking among the lowest.

The CDR3 extends over 15 amino acids. V lost 6 bases and J lost 4; bases outside the gene matches: 8. Germline V gene sequence: CDR1 KGHSH, CDR2 LQKENI. Clones were read by immunoSEQ multiplex PCR, and TCRdb kept only the in-frame ones, dropping some. The sample lists 13,000 or so clones, roughly three quarters occurring once. The sample here was CD4+ or CD8+ T cells sorted from blood, taken in a trial of the OX40 agonist ivuxolimab. The J gene is TRBJ2-1, the V gene TRBV18, with 8 bases aligning to TRBD2. This receptor was taken from an adult with an advanced solid tumor such as melanoma, head and neck, liver or kidney cancer. DNA for the CDR3: TGTGCCAGCTCGAAGGCGACTAGCGTATACAATGAGCAGTTCTTC. This sequence encodes CASSKATSVYNEQFF.